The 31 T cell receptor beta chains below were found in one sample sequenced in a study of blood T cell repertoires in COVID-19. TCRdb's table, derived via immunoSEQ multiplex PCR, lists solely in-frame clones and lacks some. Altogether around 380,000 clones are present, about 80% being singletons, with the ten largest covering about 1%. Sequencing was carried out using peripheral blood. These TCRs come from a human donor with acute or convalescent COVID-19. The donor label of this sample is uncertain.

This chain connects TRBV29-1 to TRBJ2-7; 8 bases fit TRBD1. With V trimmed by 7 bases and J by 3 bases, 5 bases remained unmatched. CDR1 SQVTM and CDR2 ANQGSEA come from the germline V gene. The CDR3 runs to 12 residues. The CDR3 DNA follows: TGCAGCGGATACGGGACAGGCTACGAGCAGTACTTC. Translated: CSGYGTGYEQYF.

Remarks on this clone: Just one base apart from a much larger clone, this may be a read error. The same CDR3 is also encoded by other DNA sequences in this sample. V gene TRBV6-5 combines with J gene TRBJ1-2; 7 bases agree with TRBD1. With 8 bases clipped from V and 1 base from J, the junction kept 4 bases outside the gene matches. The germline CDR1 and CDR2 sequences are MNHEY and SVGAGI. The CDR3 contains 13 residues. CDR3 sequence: CASGDRLNYGYTF. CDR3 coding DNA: TGTGCCAGCGGGGACAGACTTAACTATGGCTACACCTTC.

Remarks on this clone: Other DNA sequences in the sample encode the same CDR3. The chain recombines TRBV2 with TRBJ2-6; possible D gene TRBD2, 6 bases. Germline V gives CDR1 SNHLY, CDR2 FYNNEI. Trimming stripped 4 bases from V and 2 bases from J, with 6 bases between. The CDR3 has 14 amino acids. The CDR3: CASSGGAGANVLTF. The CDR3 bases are TGTGCCAGCAGTGGGGGGGCTGGGGCCAACGTCCTGACTTTC.

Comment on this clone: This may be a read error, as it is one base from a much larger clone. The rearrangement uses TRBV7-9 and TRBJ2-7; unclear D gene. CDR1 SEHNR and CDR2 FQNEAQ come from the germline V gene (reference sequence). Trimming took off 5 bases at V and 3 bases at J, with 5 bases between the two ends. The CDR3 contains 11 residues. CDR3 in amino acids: CASSAYYEQYF. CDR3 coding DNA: TGTGCCAGCAGCGCGTACTACGAGCAGTACTTC.

The CDR3 sequence: CSASVAGGRYEQFF. The CDR3 nucleotides read TGCAGTGCTAGTGTGGCGGGGGGGCGCTATGAGCAGTTCTTC. The chain is built from TRBV20-1 and TRBJ2-1; 9 positions agree with TRBD2. This CDR3 comprises 14 residues. Germline V gene data show CDR1 as DFQATT and CDR2 as SNEGSKA (reference sequence). V lost 3 bases, J lost 8 bases, and 8 bases stayed unmatched.

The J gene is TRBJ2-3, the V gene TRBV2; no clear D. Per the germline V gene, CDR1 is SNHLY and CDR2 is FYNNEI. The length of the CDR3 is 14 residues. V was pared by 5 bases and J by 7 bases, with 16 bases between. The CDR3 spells CASSLQTPTHTQYF. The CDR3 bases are TGTGCCAGCAGTCTACAGACCCCTACTCATACGCAGTATTTT.

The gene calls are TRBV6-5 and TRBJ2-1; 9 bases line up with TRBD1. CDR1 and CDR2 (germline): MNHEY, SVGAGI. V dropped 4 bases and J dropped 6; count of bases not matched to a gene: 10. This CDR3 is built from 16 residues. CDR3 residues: CASSSKSGTGINEQFF. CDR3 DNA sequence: TGTGCCAGCAGTTCTAAATCCGGGACAGGGATCAATGAGCAGTTCTTC.

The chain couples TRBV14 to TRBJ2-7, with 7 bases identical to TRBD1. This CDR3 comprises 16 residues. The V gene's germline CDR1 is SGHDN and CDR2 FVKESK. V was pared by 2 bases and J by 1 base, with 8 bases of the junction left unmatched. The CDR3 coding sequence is TGTGCCAGCAGCCAATTTGCGGACAGGTCTTCCTACGAGCAGTACTTC. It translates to CASSQFADRSSYEQYF.

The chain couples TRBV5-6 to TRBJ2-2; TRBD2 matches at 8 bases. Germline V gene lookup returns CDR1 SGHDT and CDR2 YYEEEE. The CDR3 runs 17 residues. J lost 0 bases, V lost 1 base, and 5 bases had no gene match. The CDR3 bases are TGTGCCAGCAGCTTGAAAACTAGCGGTACGAACACCGGGGAGCTGTTTTTT. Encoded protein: CASSLKTSGTNTGELFF.

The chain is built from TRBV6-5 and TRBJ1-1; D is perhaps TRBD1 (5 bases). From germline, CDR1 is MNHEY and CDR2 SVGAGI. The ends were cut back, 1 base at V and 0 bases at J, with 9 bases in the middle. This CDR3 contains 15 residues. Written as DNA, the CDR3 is TGTGCCAGCAGTTACTACAGGACGATGAACACTGAAGCTTTCTTT. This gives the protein CASSYYRTMNTEAFF.

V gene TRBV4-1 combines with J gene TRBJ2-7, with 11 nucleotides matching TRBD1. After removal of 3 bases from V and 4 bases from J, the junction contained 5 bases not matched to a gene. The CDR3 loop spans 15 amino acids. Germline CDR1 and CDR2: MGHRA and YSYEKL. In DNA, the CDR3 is TGCGCCAGCAGCCAGGAGGGACAGGGGGGTTACGAGCAGTACTTC. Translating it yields CASSQEGQGGYEQYF.

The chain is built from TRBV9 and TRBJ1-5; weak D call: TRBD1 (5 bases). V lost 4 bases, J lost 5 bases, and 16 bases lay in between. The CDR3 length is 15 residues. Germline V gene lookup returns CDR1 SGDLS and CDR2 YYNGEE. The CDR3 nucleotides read TGTGCCAGCAGCCCCCACGGCGGGGGGGATCAGCCCCAGCATTTT. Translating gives CASSPHGGGDQPQHF. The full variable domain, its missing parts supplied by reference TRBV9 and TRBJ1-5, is DSGVTQTPKHLITATGQRVTLRCSPRSGDLSVYWYQQSLDQGLQFLIQYYNGEERAKGNILERFSAQQFPDLHSELNLSSLELGDSALYFCASSPHGGGDQPQHFGDGTRLSIL.

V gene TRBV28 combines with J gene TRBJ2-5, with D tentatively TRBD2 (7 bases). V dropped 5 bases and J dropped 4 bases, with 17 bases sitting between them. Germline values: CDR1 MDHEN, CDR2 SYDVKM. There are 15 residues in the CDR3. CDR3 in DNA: TGTGCCAGCAGTAGGAGGGGGGGGTACGTAGAGACCCAGTACTTC. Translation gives CASSRRGGYVETQYF.

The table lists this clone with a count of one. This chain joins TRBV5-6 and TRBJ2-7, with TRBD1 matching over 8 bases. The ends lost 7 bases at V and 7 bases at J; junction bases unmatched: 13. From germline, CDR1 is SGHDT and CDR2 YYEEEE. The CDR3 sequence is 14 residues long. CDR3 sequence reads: CASARRPGGFEQYF. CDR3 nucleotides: TGTGCCAGCGCTAGGAGGCCAGGGGGCTTTGAGCAGTACTTC.

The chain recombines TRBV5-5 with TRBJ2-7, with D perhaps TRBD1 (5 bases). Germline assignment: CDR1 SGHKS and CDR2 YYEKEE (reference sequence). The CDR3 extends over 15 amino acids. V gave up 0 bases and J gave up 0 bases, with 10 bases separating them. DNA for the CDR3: TGTGCCAGCAGCTTGGAGGGGCTAGGCTCCTACGAGCAGTACTTC. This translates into CASSLEGLGSYEQYF.

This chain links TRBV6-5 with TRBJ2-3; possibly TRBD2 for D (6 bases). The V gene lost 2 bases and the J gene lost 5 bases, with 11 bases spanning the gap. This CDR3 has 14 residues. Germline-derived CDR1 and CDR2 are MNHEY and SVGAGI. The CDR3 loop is CASSYGGYLDTQYF. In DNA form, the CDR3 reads TGTGCCAGCAGTTACGGGGGGTACCTAGATACGCAGTATTTT.

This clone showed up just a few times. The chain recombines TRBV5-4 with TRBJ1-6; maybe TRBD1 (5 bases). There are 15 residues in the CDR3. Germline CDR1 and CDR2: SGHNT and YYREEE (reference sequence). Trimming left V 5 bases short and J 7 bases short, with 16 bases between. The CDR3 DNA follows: TGTGCCAGCAGATCGGGGGGGATGACGAATTCACCCCTCCACTTT. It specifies CASRSGGMTNSPLHF.

CDR3 region: CASSRTSGDTDTQYF. The CDR3 coding sequence is TGTGCCAGCTCACGGACTAGCGGGGACACAGATACGCAGTATTTT. The chain employs TRBV18 and TRBJ2-3, with 12 bases matching TRBD2. CDR3 length equals 15 residues. Unmatched junction bases numbered 1, after V lost 4 bases and J lost 2 bases. Germline V gene data show CDR1 as KGHSH and CDR2 as LQKENI.

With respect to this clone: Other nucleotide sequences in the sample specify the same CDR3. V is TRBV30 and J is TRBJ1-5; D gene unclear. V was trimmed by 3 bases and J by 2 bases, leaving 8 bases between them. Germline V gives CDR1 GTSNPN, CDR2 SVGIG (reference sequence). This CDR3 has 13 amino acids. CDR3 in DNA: TGTGCCTGGAGCGCCGGTGGCAATCAGCCCCAGCATTTT. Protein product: CAWSAGGNQPQHF.

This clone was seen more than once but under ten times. The chain's CDR3 is CASSLARDRQPQHF. In nucleotides, the CDR3 is TGTGCCAGCAGCTTAGCGCGGGACCGTCAGCCCCAGCATTTT. The V gene is TRBV7-2, the J gene TRBJ1-5; possibly TRBD1 for D (5 bases). Germline V gene data show CDR1 as SGHTA and CDR2 as FQGNSA. Trimming took off 0 bases at V and 6 bases at J, with 9 bases between the two ends. The CDR3 has 14 residues.

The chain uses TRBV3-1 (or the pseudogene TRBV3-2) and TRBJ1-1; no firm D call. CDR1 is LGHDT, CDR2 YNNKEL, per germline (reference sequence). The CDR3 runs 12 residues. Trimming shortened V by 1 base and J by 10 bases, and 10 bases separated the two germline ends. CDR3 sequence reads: CASSQVAWRAFF. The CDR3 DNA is TGTGCCAGCAGCCAAGTAGCTTGGCGAGCTTTCTTT.

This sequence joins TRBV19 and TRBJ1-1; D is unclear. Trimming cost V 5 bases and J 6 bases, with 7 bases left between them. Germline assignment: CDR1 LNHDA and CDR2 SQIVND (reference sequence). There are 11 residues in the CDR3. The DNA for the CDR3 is TGTGCCAGTAGTTGGGGAGCTGAAGCTTTCTTT. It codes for CASSWGAEAFF.

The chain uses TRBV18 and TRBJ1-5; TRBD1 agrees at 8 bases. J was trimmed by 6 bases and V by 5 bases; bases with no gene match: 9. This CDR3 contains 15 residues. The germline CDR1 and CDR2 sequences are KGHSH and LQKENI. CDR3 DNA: TGTGCCAGCTCAGGCGGGACAGGAAGTTCTCAGCCCCAGCATTTT. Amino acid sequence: CASSGGTGSSQPQHF. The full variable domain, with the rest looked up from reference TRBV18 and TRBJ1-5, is NAGVMQNPRHLVRRRGQEARLRCSPMKGHSHVYWYRQLPEEGLKFMVYLQKENIIDESGMPKERFSAEFPKEGPSILRIQQVVRGDSAAYFCASSGGTGSSQPQHFGDGTRLSIL.

The CDR3 bases are TGTGCCAGCAGCCGGTCACAGGGGGGAGGAGAAAAACTGTTTTTT. Its protein is CASSRSQGGGEKLFF. The chain combines TRBV7-2 with TRBJ1-4; TRBD1 matches at 8 bases. The junction had 10 bases not matched to a gene; V was cut back by 5 bases and J by 8 bases. CDR3 length: 15 residues. The germline V gene encodes CDR1 SGHTA and CDR2 FQGNSA.

CDR3 in DNA: TGTGCCAGCAGACGACCTACAGGGGTGGTTCAGCCCCAGCATTTT. It is translated as CASRRPTGVVQPQHF. The genes are TRBV28 and TRBJ1-5, with 7 bases aligning to TRBD1. Germline V gene data show CDR1 as MDHEN and CDR2 as SYDVKM. The CDR3 length is 15 residues. V dropped 6 bases and J dropped 6; count of bases not matched to a gene: 11.

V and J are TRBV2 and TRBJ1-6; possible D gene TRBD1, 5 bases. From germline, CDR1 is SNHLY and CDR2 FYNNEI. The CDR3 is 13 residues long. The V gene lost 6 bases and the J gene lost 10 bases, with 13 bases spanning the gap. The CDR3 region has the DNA TGTGCCAGCAGGGGGGGGAGGAACTCACCCCTCCACTTT. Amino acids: CASRGGRNSPLHF.

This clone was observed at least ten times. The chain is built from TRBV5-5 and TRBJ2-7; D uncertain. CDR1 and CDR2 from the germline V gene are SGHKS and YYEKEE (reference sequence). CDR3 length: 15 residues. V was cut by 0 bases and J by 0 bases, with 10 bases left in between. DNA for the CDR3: TGTGCCAGCAGCTTGGCCAGCTGGAGCTCCTACGAGCAGTACTTC. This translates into CASSLASWSSYEQYF.

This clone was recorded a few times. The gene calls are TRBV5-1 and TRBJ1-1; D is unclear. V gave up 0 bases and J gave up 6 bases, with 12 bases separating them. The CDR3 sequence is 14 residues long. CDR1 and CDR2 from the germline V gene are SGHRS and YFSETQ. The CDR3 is CASSLGGGTPEAFF. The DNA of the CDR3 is TGCGCCAGCAGCTTGGGGGGAGGAACCCCTGAAGCTTTCTTT.

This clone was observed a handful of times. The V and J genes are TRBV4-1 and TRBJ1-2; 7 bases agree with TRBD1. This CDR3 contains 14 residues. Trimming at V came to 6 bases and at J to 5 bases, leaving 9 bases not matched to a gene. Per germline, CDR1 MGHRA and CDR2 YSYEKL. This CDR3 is CASSHPGGAYGYTF. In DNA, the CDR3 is TGCGCCAGCAGTCATCCAGGGGGAGCTTATGGCTACACCTTC.

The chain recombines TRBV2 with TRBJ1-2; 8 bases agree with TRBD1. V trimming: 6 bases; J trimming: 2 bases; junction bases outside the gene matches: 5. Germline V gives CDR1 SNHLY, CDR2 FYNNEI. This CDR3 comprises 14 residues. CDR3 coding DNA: TGTGCCAGCAGCCGGGACAGGACAAACTATGGCTACACCTTC. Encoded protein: CASSRDRTNYGYTF.

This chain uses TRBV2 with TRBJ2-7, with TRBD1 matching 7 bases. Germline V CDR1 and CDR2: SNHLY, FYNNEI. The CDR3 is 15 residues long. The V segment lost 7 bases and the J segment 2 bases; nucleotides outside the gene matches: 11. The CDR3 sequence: CASNRDRGFTYEQYF. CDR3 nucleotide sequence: TGTGCCAGCAACCGGGACAGAGGATTTACCTACGAGCAGTACTTC. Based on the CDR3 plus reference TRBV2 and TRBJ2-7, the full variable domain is EPEVTQTPSHQVTQMGQEVILRCVPISNHLYFYWYRQILGQKVEFLVSFYNNEISEKSEIFDDQFSVERPDGSNFTLKIRSTKLEDSAMYFCASNRDRGFTYEQYFGPGTRLTVT.